This T cell receptor beta chain is drawn from a study of T cell responses to AZD1222 COVID-19 vaccine. This clone was seen just once. Sequencing was performed with immunoSEQ multiplex PCR; in TCRdb, only in-frame clones are kept and a portion is missing. The table records under 150,000 clones, around 90% of them present only once. The V gene lost 3 bases and the J gene lost 1 base, with 16 bases spanning the gap. This CDR3 contains 16 residues. The germline CDR1 and CDR2 sequences are MNHEY and SMNVEV (reference sequence). The source was peripheral blood, collected on day 0 of AZD1222 vaccination. This rearrangement joins TRBV27 to TRBJ2-7, with D perhaps matching TRBD1 (5 bases). The sequence derives from an adult in good health. In DNA, the CDR3 is TGTGCCAGCAGTTTTCCACCAGACAGTCCTTCCTACGAGCAGTACTTC. Translated, it gives CASSFPPDSPSYEQYF.